This T cell receptor beta chain was identified in a study of T cells in localized non-small cell lung cancer. Whole-study findings and limits: Heterogeneity remains possible, as sequencing covered one tumor region only. Detection in adjacent lung was observed for a median 57 of the top 100 tumor clones. Density of T cells in blood, when higher, went with longer overall survival.

Per the germline V gene, CDR1 is MNHEY and CDR2 is SVGAGI. Deletions cut 4 bases from V and 3 bases from J, with 13 bases between. This CDR3 region has 14 residues. Generated by immunoSEQ multiplex PCR, the TCRdb table keeps only in-frame clones and is missing some. The sample consists of tens of thousands of clones, about 90% of them appearing once. Notes on this clone: The antigen remains undetermined.

The sample was peripheral blood, taken before any cancer treatment. This sequence was found in a female donor over 55 with stage I squamous cell lung carcinoma. This chain uses TRBV6-5 with TRBJ2-7, with unresolved D. The CDR3 region has the DNA TGTGCCAGCAGTTCCGTCGACACCTACTACGAGCAGTACTTC. Translating it yields CASSSVDTYYEQYF.